Following are 7 T cell receptor beta chains from one sample sequenced in a study of technical replicates of blood from a handful of donors. Produced via immunoSEQ multiplex PCR; TCRdb's table is partial and in-frame only. The table includes about 62,000 clones, over 75% detected once. Material: PBMCs. Receptor source: a human donor in good health. Some clones in this sample may be carry-over from other donors' samples.

The chain has TRBV5-6 and TRBJ2-7, with TRBD2 matching over 16 bases. Trimming at V came to 3 bases and at J to 4 bases, leaving 4 bases not matched to a gene. This CDR3 is 16 amino acids long. CDR1 and CDR2 (germline): SGHDT, YYEEEE. The CDR3 is CASSWGLAGGKYEQYF. The CDR3 DNA sequence: TGTGCCAGCAGCTGGGGACTAGCGGGGGGGAAGTACGAGCAGTACTTC.

This clone was observed a single time. This chain links TRBV4-1 with TRBJ1-4; 12 nucleotides align to TRBD1. V shed 2 bases and J 4 bases; nucleotides not matched to a gene: 5. The CDR3 has 17 amino acids. CDR1 and CDR2 (germline): MGHRA, YSYEKL. CDR3 nucleotide sequence: TGCGCCAGCAGCCAACTTGGGACAGGGGGCCATAATGAAAAACTGTTTTTT. Translated: CASSQLGTGGHNEKLFF.

The V gene is TRBV28, the J gene TRBJ1-2; D uncertain. Germline values: CDR1 MDHEN, CDR2 SYDVKM. The germline V and J ends were trimmed by 5 bases and 4 bases, with 11 bases remaining between them. The CDR3 is 13 amino acids. The CDR3 protein is CASSPVRGYGYTF. CDR3 nucleotides: TGTGCCAGCAGTCCCGTACGGGGCTATGGCTACACCTTC.

The rearrangement uses TRBV21-1 and TRBJ2-7; the table calls TRBD1, which could not be checked here. TRBV21-1 is labeled a pseudogene. The CDR3 covers 15 residues. Here the CDR3 DNA reads TGTGCCAGCAGCAAAGGGGGGACAGGGGACTACGAGCAGTACTTC. It is translated as CASSKGGTGDYEQYF.

This clone was seen just once. The rearrangement joins TRBV7-2 to TRBJ2-5; TRBD1 matches 9 bases. CDR1 and CDR2 from the germline V gene are SGHTA and FQGNSA. The CDR3 covers 19 residues. After removal of 1 base from V and 5 bases from J, the junction contained 17 bases not matched to a gene. The CDR3 loop is CASSLEGWGGQGTSETQYF. For the CDR3, the DNA is TGTGCCAGCAGCTTAGAGGGCTGGGGCGGACAGGGGACTTCCGAGACCCAGTACTTC.

The chain employs TRBV6-1 and TRBJ1-5; D is perhaps TRBD1 (5 bases). This CDR3 is built from 12 residues. Trimming took off 7 bases at V and 4 bases at J, with 8 bases between the two ends. In germline, CDR1 is MNHNS, CDR2 SASEGT. CDR3 in amino acids: CASTEGNQPQHF. The CDR3 coding sequence is TGTGCCAGCACGGAGGGGAATCAGCCCCAGCATTTT.

The V call is TRBV7-2, the J call TRBJ2-2, with 8 positions matching TRBD2. This CDR3 spans 16 amino acids. Looked up from germline, CDR1 is SGHTA and CDR2 is FQGNSA. Germline trimming cut 1 base from V and 7 bases from J; bases unmatched to any gene: 8. The CDR3 is CASSLGLAGRFGELFF. The CDR3 region has the DNA TGTGCCAGCAGCTTAGGATTAGCGGGGAGATTCGGGGAGCTGTTTTTT.